This entry lists 10 T cell receptor beta chains sequenced from one sample in a study of CD8+CD57+ T cells in acquired aplastic anemia. The sequenced patients had an expansion of CD8+CD57+ cells seen by flow cytometry. CDR3 and TCR beta VDJ profiling relied on genomic DNA as the template. TCRdb reprocessed the reads via MiXCR and lists one record per CDR3 protein. The sample shows some 200,000 distinct CDR3 sequences, around 49% of them seen only once. Sequenced input: sorted CD4+, CD8+, or CD8+CD57+ T cells (not recorded which) from PBMCs. The receptors stem from a human donor with aplastic anemia.

This clonotype came up many times. V gene TRBV6-5 combines with J gene TRBJ2-5; weak D call: TRBD1 (5 bases). The germline V gene has CDR1 MNHEY and CDR2 SVGAGI. Trimming removed 4 bases from V and 5 bases from J, with 14 bases in between. The CDR3 runs 14 residues. The DNA for the CDR3 is TGTGCCAGCAGTTTAGGACACCCTGGGGAGACCCAGTACTTC. Translation: CASSLGHPGETQYF.

On this clonotype itself: The conserved phenylalanine or tryptophan is not found at the CDR3 terminus, so this likely reflects a read error. No DNA is shown, since the ends of the CDR3 on it are uncertain; the CDR3 is the one TCRdb lists. V is TRBV5-1 and J is TRBJ2-7; the D segment call TRBD1 is taken from the table without a DNA check. Germline values: CDR1 SGHRS, CDR2 YFSETQ. The CDR3 is made up of 10 amino acids, end residues included. CDR3 sequence reads: CASSSRQGYT.

The chain has TRBV29-1 and TRBJ1-1, with 10 bases lining up with TRBD1. In germline, CDR1 is SQVTM, CDR2 ANQGSEA. J gave up 3 bases and V 7 bases, and 5 bases lay outside the gene matches. CDR3 size: 13 residues. The CDR3 bases are TGCAGCGCGCGGACAGGGGGATACACTGAAGCTTTCTTT. Translation gives CSARTGGYTEAFF.

This clonotype has just one count. This chain joins TRBV15 and TRBJ2-3; TRBD1 matches 7 bases. In germline, CDR1 is LNHNV, CDR2 YYDKDF (reference sequence). This CDR3 spans 15 amino acids. V dropped 0 bases and J dropped 4; count of bases not matched to a gene: 4. The DNA of the CDR3 is TGTGCCACCAGCAGAGAATGGCAGGGGGCAGATACGCAGTATTTT. Amino acids: CATSREWQGADTQYF.

Of note for this clonotype: Because it lacks the conserved phenylalanine or tryptophan at the end, this CDR3 is likely a read error. The chain joins TRBV11-2 to TRBJ1-6; D is unclear. V shed 6 bases and J shed 8 bases, with 11 bases lying between them. CDR3 length: 13 amino acids. Germline V CDR1 and CDR2: SGHAT, FQNNGV. The DNA for the CDR3 is TGTGCCAGCAGTTTAAGTGGCTATTCACCCCTCCACTCT. This encodes CASSLSGYSPLHS.

The CDR3 nucleotides are TGTGCCACCAGTGATTTTGGGCAGCCCCAGCATTTT. Protein product: CATSDFGQPQHF. The chain combines TRBV24-1 with TRBJ1-5; D is unclear. Trimming stripped 1 base from V and 7 bases from J, with 4 bases between. The CDR3 covers 12 residues. In germline, CDR1 is KGHDR, CDR2 SFDVKD.

The chain has TRBV7-9 and TRBJ1-6; TRBD1 matches 7 bases. J gave up 9 bases and V 3 bases, and 5 bases lay outside the gene matches. The CDR3 extends over 14 amino acids. Germline V gives CDR1 SEHNR, CDR2 FQNEAQ (reference sequence). The CDR3 is CASSFTTGASPLHF. The CDR3 region has the DNA TGTGCCAGCAGCTTTACTACAGGGGCTTCACCCCTCCACTTT.

The sample holds many counts of this clonotype. The chain links TRBV30 to TRBJ2-5; 8 positions agree with TRBD1. The CDR3 spans 13 residues. CDR1 and CDR2 from the germline V gene are GTSNPN and SVGIG (reference sequence). V dropped 5 bases and J dropped 2; count of bases not matched to a gene: 4. This CDR3 reads CAWDRGVQETQYF. The CDR3 bases are TGTGCCTGGGACAGGGGAGTACAAGAGACCCAGTACTTC.

This clonotype occurred once. A much larger clonotype is one base distant, so this may be a read error. J is TRBJ1-1 and V is TRBV9, with D uncertain. Germline V CDR1 and CDR2: SGDLS, YYNGEE. This CDR3 contains 17 residues. Here the CDR3 reads CASSVDPNLVTNTEACF. As DNA, the CDR3 is TGTGCCAGCAGCGTAGACCCTAATTTGGTTACGAACACTGAAGCTTGCTTT.

V is TRBV5-1 and J is TRBJ2-3; D gene uncertain. Germline lookup yields CDR1 SGHRS and CDR2 YFSETQ. CDR3 size: 11 residues. V was cut by 2 bases and J by 10 bases, with 8 bases left in between. This CDR3 is CASSLVGAQYF. The CDR3 DNA reads as TGCGCCAGCAGCTTAGTAGGCGCGCAGTATTTT.